This TCR beta chain stems from a study of T cell clonality in common variable immunodeficiency. General study results and limits: Links between repertoire features and CVID complications were heterogeneity-limited. Reportedly, TCR beta sequences from common variable immunodeficiency showed fewer deletions and N-nucleotide insertions.

There are many counts of this clone. What it recognizes is unknown. Patients and controls were mostly of Caucasian heritage. Sequencing input was equivalent genomic DNA from CVID and controls. The method was immunoSEQ multiplex PCR; TCRdb's version includes in-frame clones alone and lacks a portion of them. The table records 57,000 or so clones without singletons, the ten largest covering 1.5% to 2%. Sequencing input: peripheral blood mononuclear cells. The source is a person aged 18-70 years in good health.

The part of the CDR3 DNA that was read is TGTGCCAGCAGCTTATCTTCGCCCAGAGACACCGGGGAG. It is translated as CASSLSSPRDTGE. The CDR3 reads in full as CASSLSSPRDTGELFF. This sequence joins TRBV7-3 and TRBJ2-2; D is ambiguous. The read terminates 3 residues before the CDR3 end, so the remaining end is supplied by the germline J gene. The CDR3 has 16 amino acids. The V end was cut by 2 bases, the J end by 3 bases, with 13 bases between. The germline V gene encodes CDR1 SGHTA and CDR2 FQGTGA.